The clone carrying this T cell receptor (beta chain) was found many times. TCR beta CDR3 regions were amplified from RNA transcripts. Second-round multiplex PCR came after a first-round RT-PCR that employed HTBI primers. TCRdb recomputed calls from the multiplex PCR reads with MiXCR, one row per CDR3 protein. The sample has a few hundred thousand distinct CDR3 sequences; approximately 17% are singletons. This entry belongs to a study of Graves' ophthalmopathy and Graves' hyperthyroidism. Study-level background: Investigators collected peripheral blood at initial diagnosis, before any treatment was given.

The sequenced sample consisted of peripheral blood. The receptor's source is an adult woman with stable Graves' hyperthyroidism.

The CDR3 here is CASSRRTSGQETQYF. The CDR3 DNA is TGCGCCAGCAGCCGACGGACTAGCGGACAAGAGACCCAGTACTTC. This sequence joins TRBV4-1 and TRBJ2-5; 10 bases are shared with TRBD2. With V trimmed by 4 bases and J by 2 bases, 4 bases remained unmatched. The CDR3 is made up of 15 amino acids. Germline CDR1 reads MGHRA; CDR2 reads YSYEKL.